These T cell receptor beta chains were read from a single sample in a study of blood T cell repertoires in COVID-19. The assay was immunoSEQ multiplex PCR, and TCRdb's table has in-frame clones only and misses some. The sample includes tens of thousands of clones, under 85% seen only once; the top ten take 28%. The sequenced sample consisted of peripheral blood. These receptor sequences come from a woman over 75 with acute or convalescent COVID-19. The CDR3 runs from the conserved cysteine through the conserved F or W. The order of the fields is D gene, clone size, V gene, J gene, CDR3 protein, CDR3 DNA. A D gene is named only where the DNA matches it firmly. Clone size is shown for a subset of rows, as once, few, many or a class of expanded clone.

-	-	TRBV28	TRBJ2-1	CASSYRGSYNEQFF	TGTGCCAGCAGTTACCGGGGATCCTACAATGAGCAGTTCTTC
TRBD2	-	TRBV10-3	TRBJ2-1	CAISDGLAGLNNEQFF	TGTGCCATCAGTGACGGACTAGCGGGATTGAACAATGAGCAGTTCTTC
-	-	TRBV10-1	TRBJ2-2	CASNPTDSNTGELFF	TGCGCCAGCAATCCGACAGACTCGAACACCGGGGAGCTGTTTTTT
-	-	TRBV5-1	TRBJ1-5	CASSLEGGTQPQHF	TGCGCCAGCAGCTTGGAAGGGGGAACTCAGCCCCAGCATTTT
-	-	TRBV5-1	TRBJ2-2	CASSWRVGGGQAGELFF	TGCGCCAGCAGCTGGAGGGTCGGTGGGGGTCAGGCCGGGGAGCTGTTTTTT
TRBD1	-	TRBV2	TRBJ1-1	CASRQGVNTEAFF	TGTGCCAGCAGGCAGGGGGTGAACACTGAAGCTTTCTTT
-	-	TRBV6-2/TRBV6-3	TRBJ1-2	CASSYIADYGYTF	TGTGCCAGCAGTTATATAGCGGACTATGGCTACACCTTC
TRBD1	-	TRBV9	TRBJ2-1	CASSVAGTTGRNEQFF	TGTGCCAGCAGCGTGGCCGGGACGACAGGGCGGAATGAGCAGTTCTTC
-	-	TRBV6-1	TRBJ2-7	CASSDRQGTYEQYF	TGTGCCAGCAGTGATCGTCAGGGCACCTACGAGCAGTACTTC
-	few	TRBV27	TRBJ1-1	CASTPGVGTEAFF	TGTGCCAGCACCCCGGGGGTGGGCACTGAAGCTTTCTTT
-	-	TRBV29-1	TRBJ1-5	CSTADGGNQPQHF	TGCAGCACCGCCGACGGGGGCAATCAGCCCCAGCATTTT
-	-	TRBV20-1	TRBJ2-7	CSASRGREQYF	TGCAGTGCGAGCAGGGGCCGCGAGCAGTACTTC
TRBD1	few	TRBV25-1	TRBJ2-5	CASSDWGQGIGETQYF	TGTGCCAGCAGTGATTGGGGACAGGGGATAGGGGAGACCCAGTACTTC
-	-	TRBV5-4	TRBJ1-5	CASSLAGEQPQHF	TGTGCCAGCAGCTTGGCCGGGGAGCAGCCCCAGCATTTT
TRBD2	-	TRBV3-1/TRBV3-2	TRBJ2-1	CASSPLRTSGNYNEQFF	TGTGCCAGCAGCCCCCTCCGGACTAGCGGGAACTACAATGAGCAGTTCTTC
-	-	TRBV10-3	TRBJ2-1	CAIRARLDYNEQFF	TGTGCCATCAGAGCCCGACTAGATTACAATGAGCAGTTCTTC
-	-	TRBV19	TRBJ1-2	CASSKMSGGESNYGYTF	TGTGCCAGTAGTAAAATGTCCGGAGGGGAGTCGAACTATGGCTACACCTTC
TRBD1	-	TRBV5-5	TRBJ1-2	CASSYPGTGLYGYTF	TGTGCCAGCAGCTATCCCGGGACAGGGCTCTATGGCTACACCTTC
-	-	TRBV27	TRBJ2-7	CASSPRRGGNEQYF	TGTGCCAGCAGTCCACGCAGGGGAGGGAACGAGCAGTACTTC
TRBD1	-	TRBV25-1	TRBJ1-2	CASSSAGGTGGYTF	TGTGCCAGCAGTTCCGCAGGGGGAACGGGCGGCTACACCTTC
-	-	TRBV24-1	TRBJ2-7	CATRQGGGTYEQYF	TGTGCCACCAGACAGGGGGGGGGAACCTACGAGCAGTACTTC
TRBD1	medium-sized	TRBV5-1	TRBJ1-4	CASSLNVQGANEKLFF	TGCGCCAGCAGCTTGAATGTTCAGGGGGCTAATGAAAAACTGTTTTTT
TRBD1	-	TRBV19	TRBJ1-5	CASSQGTGGDQPQHF	TGTGCCAGTAGTCAGGGGACAGGGGGAGATCAGCCCCAGCATTTT
-	-	TRBV7-2	TRBJ2-1	CASSLVSRDEQFF	TGTGCCAGCAGCTTAGTTTCCAGGGATGAGCAGTTCTTC
-	-	TRBV6-2/TRBV6-3	TRBJ2-5	CASSYGAPGETQYF	TGTGCCAGCAGTTACGGTGCCCCGGGGGAGACCCAGTACTTC
TRBD1	-	TRBV6-6	TRBJ2-7	CASSGRDRGTYEQYF	TGTGCCAGCAGTGGCCGGGACAGGGGAACCTACGAGCAGTACTTC
-	once	TRBV27	TRBJ2-1	CASTQAWGYEQFF	TGTGCCAGCACCCAGGCCTGGGGCTATGAGCAGTTCTTC
-	-	TRBV6-1	TRBJ1-3	CASSEALAGPPSGGNTIYF	TGTGCCAGCAGTGAAGCATTGGCAGGGCCACCCTCTGGGGGAAACACCATATATTTT
-	-	TRBV6-5	TRBJ1-2	CASSSVRGYGYTF	TGTGCCAGCAGTTCGGTCCGAGGCTATGGCTACACCTTC
TRBD1	-	TRBV4-1	TRBJ2-7	CASSGQGNYEQYF	TGCGCCAGCAGTGGACAGGGAAACTACGAGCAGTACTTC
-	-	TRBV28	TRBJ1-2	CASSTGGVGYGYTF	TGTGCCAGCAGTACAGGTGGGGTGGGATATGGCTACACCTTC
TRBD1	-	TRBV28	TRBJ2-5	CASMGQGGQETQYF	TGTGCCAGCATGGGACAGGGCGGCCAAGAGACCCAGTACTTC
TRBD1	-	TRBV7-2	TRBJ1-3	CASSLAGTGLRGNTIYF	TGTGCCAGCAGCTTAGCTGGGACAGGGCTTAGAGGAAACACCATATATTTT
TRBD2	-	TRBV10-3	TRBJ2-1	CAISGTSDSYNEQFF	TGTGCCATCAGCGGGACTAGCGATAGTTACAATGAGCAGTTCTTC
-	-	TRBV24-1	TRBJ2-1	CATKPAGSSYNEQFF	TGTGCCACCAAACCCGCGGGGAGCTCCTACAATGAGCAGTTCTTC
TRBD1	-	TRBV27	TRBJ2-1	CASSQQGYNEQFF	TGTGCCAGCAGTCAACAGGGGTACAATGAGCAGTTCTTC
-	-	TRBV5-1	TRBJ1-1	CARRWPGAGAGDTEAFF	TGCGCCCGCCGCTGGCCGGGGGCTGGGGCGGGGGACACTGAAGCTTTCTTT
TRBD2	-	TRBV7-3	TRBJ2-1	CASSLLAAHNEQFF	TGTGCCAGCAGCTTACTAGCGGCCCACAATGAGCAGTTCTTC
-	-	TRBV28	TRBJ1-5	CASSLGSGGVGNQPQHF	TGTGCCAGCAGTTTAGGTTCGGGAGGAGTGGGCAATCAGCCCCAGCATTTT
-	once	TRBV7-8	TRBJ2-7	CASSPIDSSYEQYF	TGTGCCAGCAGCCCCATCGACAGCTCCTACGAGCAGTACTTC
TRBD1	-	TRBV15	TRBJ1-4	CATRTGDRDNEKLFF	TGTGCCACCCGCACAGGGGACAGGGATAATGAAAAACTGTTTTTT
TRBD1	-	TRBV19	TRBJ2-7	CASSNQGAHEQYF	TGTGCCAGTAGTAACCAGGGGGCCCACGAGCAGTACTTC
-	-	TRBV27	TRBJ1-5	CASSLGGYHQPQHF	TGTGCCAGCAGTTTAGGGGGCTACCATCAGCCCCAGCATTTT
-	-	TRBV3-1/TRBV3-2	TRBJ2-7	CASRRDGEQYF	TGTGCCAGCAGGCGGGATGGCGAGCAGTACTTC
-	-	TRBV19	TRBJ2-7	CASTLTLTGGEQYF	TGTGCCAGTACCTTAACATTGACAGGCGGGGAGCAGTACTTC
TRBD2	-	TRBV28	TRBJ2-7	CASSSGLAGGGEQYF	TGTGCCAGCAGTTCGGGACTAGCGGGAGGAGGCGAGCAGTACTTC
-	-	TRBV7-2	TRBJ2-5	CASSRDNQETQYF	TGTGCCAGCAGCCGGGACAACCAAGAGACCCAGTACTTC
-	-	TRBV10-2	TRBJ2-7	CASMRAGGTGNYEQYF	TGCGCCAGCATGAGGGCAGGCGGGACGGGGAACTACGAGCAGTACTTC
TRBD1	-	TRBV7-9	TRBJ2-7	CASSGQGTYEQYF	TGTGCCAGCAGCGGACAGGGAACCTACGAGCAGTACTTC